Included here is one TCR beta chain sequence, with context. Its antigen remains unknown. The data are from a study of cytomegalovirus exposure and HLA in healthy donors. Study at large: A previous analysis identified 90 million to 140 million unique TCR beta sequences derived from 180 million or so T cells.

Study results and limitations: The authors later found most CMV-associated TCR beta chains appeared HLA-restricted. TCR beta sequences reportedly predicted most subjects' HLA-A and HLA-B alleles accurately. Presence/absence analyses rested on an assumption that sequencing depth was roughly uniform across donors.

The V end lost 7 bases, the J end lost 0 bases, and 16 bases lay between the germline ends. Germline V gene lookup returns CDR1 MDHEN and CDR2 SYDVKM. The CDR3 totals 16 residues. This PCR relied on a set of 60 Vbeta primers and 13 Jbeta primers. Generated by immunoSEQ multiplex PCR, the TCRdb table keeps only in-frame clones and is missing some. The table includes more than 90,000 clones, about 80% detected once. Input material: PBMCs. The chain combines TRBV28 with TRBJ1-5; D possibly corresponds to TRBD1 (6 bases). The sequence was obtained from a man aged 50-60 years in good health and CMV-seropositive. CDR3 protein: CASTLGAANSNQPQHF. CDR3 nucleotides: TGTGCCAGCACTCTGGGGGCAGCTAATAGCAATCAGCCCCAGCATTTT.